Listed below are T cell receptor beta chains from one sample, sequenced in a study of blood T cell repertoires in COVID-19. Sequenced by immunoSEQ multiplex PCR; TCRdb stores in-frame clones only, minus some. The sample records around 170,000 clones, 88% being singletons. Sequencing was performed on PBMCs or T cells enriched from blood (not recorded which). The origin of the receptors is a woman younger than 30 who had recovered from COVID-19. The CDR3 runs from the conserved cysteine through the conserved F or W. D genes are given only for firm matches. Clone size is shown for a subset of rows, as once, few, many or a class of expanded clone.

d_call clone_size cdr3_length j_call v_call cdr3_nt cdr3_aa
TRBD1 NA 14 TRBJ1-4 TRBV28 TGTGCCAGCAGTTTCGGGACAGGGAATGAAAAACTGTTTTTT CASSFGTGNEKLFF
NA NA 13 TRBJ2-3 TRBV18 TGTGCCAGCTCACCGACTAGCACAGATACGCAGTATTTT CASSPTSTDTQYF
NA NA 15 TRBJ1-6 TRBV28 TGTGCCAGCAGTTTTGCAGGGGCAAGATATTCACCCCTCCACTTT CASSFAGARYSPLHF
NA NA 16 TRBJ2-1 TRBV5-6 TGTGCCAGCAGCTCCGCCGGAAGCGCCTCCTACAATGAGCAGTTCTTC CASSSAGSASYNEQFF
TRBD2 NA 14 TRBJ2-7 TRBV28 TGTGCCAGCAGTTTATTGCGGGGGGGCCACGAGCAGTACTTC CASSLLRGGHEQYF
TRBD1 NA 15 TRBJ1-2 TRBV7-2 TGTGCCAGCAGCTTATTCGCAGGGGGACACTATGGCTACACCTTC CASSLFAGGHYGYTF
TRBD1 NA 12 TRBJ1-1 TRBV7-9 TGTGCCAGCAGCCTCGGACAGGGTAGGGCTTTCTTT CASSLGQGRAFF
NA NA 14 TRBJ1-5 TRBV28 TGTGCCAGCAGCCGGACAGTTATCAATCAGCCCCAGCATTTT CASSRTVINQPQHF
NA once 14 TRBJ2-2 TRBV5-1 TGCGCCAGCAGCTTCCCGCAGGACACCGGGGAGCTGTTTTTT CASSFPQDTGELFF
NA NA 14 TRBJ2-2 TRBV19 TGTGCCAGTAGTATCTCTACTAACACCGGGGAGCTGTTTTTT CASSISTNTGELFF
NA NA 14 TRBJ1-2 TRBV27 TGTGCCAGCAGTACTGATCGATATAACTATGGCTACACCTTC CASSTDRYNYGYTF
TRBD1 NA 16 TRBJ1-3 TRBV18 TGTGCCAGCTCACCACTGGACAGGGGGGAAGGAAACACCATATATTTT CASSPLDRGEGNTIYF
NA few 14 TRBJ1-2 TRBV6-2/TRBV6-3 TGTGCCAGCAGTTATGAGGGCCCATCAAATGGCTACACCTTC CASSYEGPSNGYTF
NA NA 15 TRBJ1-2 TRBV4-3 TGCGCCAGCCGCCAGCGGGGTGAAGGTTTCTATGGCTACACCTTC CASRQRGEGFYGYTF
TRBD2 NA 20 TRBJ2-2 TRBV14 TGTGCCAGCAGCCAACTGGGGGGTAGGTGGCTAGCGGGAGGTACCGGGGAGCTGTTTTTT CASSQLGGRWLAGGTGELFF
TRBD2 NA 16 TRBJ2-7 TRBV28 TGTGCCAGCAGTACGAGACTAGCGGGAGTCTCCTACGAGCAGTACTTC CASSTRLAGVSYEQYF
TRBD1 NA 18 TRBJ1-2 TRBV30 TGTGCCTGGAGTGTATTCGGAACCCACAGGGGGAGTAACTATGGCTACACCTTC CAWSVFGTHRGSNYGYTF
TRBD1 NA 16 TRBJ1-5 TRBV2 TGTGCCAGCAGTCTCCAACCCCGACAGGGAGGACAGCCCCAGCATTTT CASSLQPRQGGQPQHF
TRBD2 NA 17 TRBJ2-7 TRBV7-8 TGTGCCAGCAGCTTATCTCTGACTAGCGGACCATTTACGAAGCAGTACTTC CASSLSLTSGPFTKQYF
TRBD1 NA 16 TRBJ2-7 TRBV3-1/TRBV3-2 TGTGCCAGCAGCCACCGACAGGGCCCCAATCCCCGCGAGCAGTACTTC CASSHRQGPNPREQYF
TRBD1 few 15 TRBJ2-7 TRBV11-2 TGTGCCAGCAGCGGCGCGGGGACAGGGCTATACGAGCAGTACTTC CASSGAGTGLYEQYF